This entry is about one T cell receptor (beta chain). Its antigen is unidentified. The sample comes from a study of post-analysis software for immune sequencing data. Study information: Multiple sclerosis in the patients followed relapsing-remitting, secondary progressive and progressive-relapsing courses. The study's findings and limits: Patients carried four or five TRBV segments more frequently than controls did, and TRBV5-6, TRBV5-1 and TRBV20-1 were among them. There was significantly lower normalized Chao1 diversity in multiple sclerosis patients than in controls.

Presence of unique molecular identifiers characterized the TCR beta cDNA libraries. With roughly 1 to 11 million T cells as the source, roughly 500,000 cDNA molecules resulted. MiXCR was run by TCRdb on the PCR reads, yielding one entry per CDR3 protein. The sample includes more than 450,000 distinct CDR3 sequences, 44% of them seen just once. The germline CDR1 and CDR2 sequences are SQVTM and ANQGSEA. The CDR3 length is 13 residues. The V end was cut by 4 bases, the J end by 7 bases, with 13 bases between. The sequenced sample consisted of blood. The chain uses TRBV29-1 and TRBJ1-4; tentatively, D is TRBD1 (5 bases). This sequence was found in a girl between 10 and 17 years old with multiple sclerosis. The CDR3 DNA is TGCAGCGTTGGCGAGAAAGGGACTGAAAAACTGTTTTTT. This translates into CSVGEKGTEKLFF. Looking up the rest from reference TRBV29-1 and TRBJ1-4 gives the full variable domain: SAVISQKPSRDICQRGTSLTIQCQVDSQVTMMFWYRQQPGQSLTLIATANQGSEATYESGFVIDKFPISRPNLTFSTLTVSNMSPEDSSIYLCSVGEKGTEKLFFGSGTQLSVL.